These T cell receptor beta chains were read from a single sample in a study of blood T cell repertoires in COVID-19. TCRdb keeps only in-frame clones here, not all; method: immunoSEQ multiplex PCR. This sample has some 390,000 clones, with approximately 90% found just once. The specimen sequenced was PBMCs or T cells enriched from blood (not recorded which). The origin of the receptors is a man between 25 and 39 years old who had recovered from COVID-19. Both conserved end residues are part of each CDR3. D genes are given only for firm matches. Where a row states a size, it is once, few, many or the class of an expanded clone; other rows omit it.

clone size: -
V gene: TRBV6-4
D gene: -
J gene: TRBJ1-5
CDR3 DNA: TGTGCCAGCAGTGAGGGCAGGGTAAAGGCTCAGCCCCAGCATTTT
CDR3 protein: CASSEGRVKAQPQHF

clone size: -
V gene: TRBV3-1/TRBV3-2
D gene: -
J gene: TRBJ1-6
CDR3 DNA: TGTGCCAGCAGCCAGCGCGGATATAATTCACCCCTCCACTTT
CDR3 protein: CASSQRGYNSPLHF

clone size: once
V gene: TRBV28
D gene: TRBD1
J gene: TRBJ1-1
CDR3 DNA: TGTGCCGGAAAGACAGGGGTGAACACTGAAGCTTTCTTT
CDR3 protein: CAGKTGVNTEAFF

clone size: -
V gene: TRBV10-1
D gene: TRBD2
J gene: TRBJ2-7
CDR3 DNA: TGCGCCAGCAGTGAGTCCCCTCAGGGACTAACCTACGAGCAGTACTTC
CDR3 protein: CASSESPQGLTYEQYF

clone size: -
V gene: TRBV9
D gene: -
J gene: TRBJ2-3
CDR3 DNA: TGTGCCAGCAGCCCAGGACTGTCTTACACAGATACGCAGTATTTT
CDR3 protein: CASSPGLSYTDTQYF

clone size: -
V gene: TRBV7-5
D gene: -
J gene: TRBJ1-5
CDR3 DNA: TGTGTCAGAAGGAAGCGGCCCCAGCATTTT
CDR3 protein: CVRRKRPQHF

clone size: -
V gene: TRBV5-6
D gene: -
J gene: TRBJ2-5
CDR3 DNA: TGTGCCAGCAGCTTGGAGGGACTTCAAAAAGAGACCCAGTACTTC
CDR3 protein: CASSLEGLQKETQYF

clone size: -
V gene: TRBV7-9
D gene: -
J gene: TRBJ2-3
CDR3 DNA: TGTGCCAGCAGCTTATCGCTGGCCAGCACAGATACGCAGTATTTT
CDR3 protein: CASSLSLASTDTQYF

clone size: -
V gene: TRBV30
D gene: TRBD2
J gene: TRBJ2-7
CDR3 DNA: TGTGCCTGGAGGACACTAGCGGGAGCTTTTAATGCCTACGAGCAGTACTTC
CDR3 protein: CAWRTLAGAFNAYEQYF

clone size: -
V gene: TRBV4-1
D gene: TRBD2
J gene: TRBJ2-3
CDR3 DNA: TGCGCCAGCAGCTCCCCTAGCGGGAGGAGCACAGATACGCAGTATTTT
CDR3 protein: CASSSPSGRSTDTQYF

clone size: -
V gene: TRBV15
D gene: TRBD2
J gene: TRBJ2-3
CDR3 DNA: TGTGCCACCAGCAGGAGGGGAGCGGGGATCACAGATACGCAGTATTTT
CDR3 protein: CATSRRGAGITDTQYF

clone size: -
V gene: TRBV11-2
D gene: TRBD2
J gene: TRBJ2-7
CDR3 DNA: TGTGCCAGCAGCGCCCGGACTAGCGGGAGCTCCTACGAGCAGTACTTC
CDR3 protein: CASSARTSGSSYEQYF

clone size: -
V gene: TRBV14
D gene: -
J gene: TRBJ2-7
CDR3 DNA: TGTGCCAGCAGCCAATTTACCTACGAGCAGTACTTC
CDR3 protein: CASSQFTYEQYF

clone size: -
V gene: TRBV27
D gene: TRBD2
J gene: TRBJ2-1
CDR3 DNA: TGTGCCAGCAGTTCCAGACTAGCGGGAGTCGATGAGCAGTTCTTC
CDR3 protein: CASSSRLAGVDEQFF

clone size: -
V gene: TRBV6-5
D gene: TRBD2
J gene: TRBJ2-2
CDR3 DNA: TGTGCCAGCAGTTTAGCGGGAGTGAACACCGGGGAGCTGTTTTTT
CDR3 protein: CASSLAGVNTGELFF

clone size: -
V gene: TRBV27
D gene: -
J gene: TRBJ2-3
CDR3 DNA: TGTGCCAGCAGTTTTACGTATGGCCCTACAGATACGCAGTATTTT
CDR3 protein: CASSFTYGPTDTQYF

clone size: -
V gene: TRBV30
D gene: -
J gene: TRBJ1-2
CDR3 DNA: TGTGCCTACCAGAGACAGGTCGGTGGAGGCTACACCTTC
CDR3 protein: CAYQRQVGGGYTF

clone size: -
V gene: TRBV7-3
D gene: TRBD1
J gene: TRBJ2-7
CDR3 DNA: TGTGCCAGCAGCTTAAACAGGGGCCACGAGCAGTACTTC
CDR3 protein: CASSLNRGHEQYF

clone size: -
V gene: TRBV12-3/TRBV12-4
D gene: -
J gene: TRBJ2-5
CDR3 DNA: TGTGCCAGCAGCGGGACTGGGCAAGAGACCCAGTACTTC
CDR3 protein: CASSGTGQETQYF

clone size: -
V gene: TRBV7-9
D gene: TRBD2
J gene: TRBJ2-5
CDR3 DNA: TGTGCCAGCAGTGGGGGGAGGGCCCCAGAGACCCAGTACTTC
CDR3 protein: CASSGGRAPETQYF

clone size: -
V gene: TRBV7-8
D gene: -
J gene: TRBJ2-1
CDR3 DNA: TGTGCCAGCAGCTTGCGCGGCCGCTACAATGAGCAGTTCTTC
CDR3 protein: CASSLRGRYNEQFF

clone size: -
V gene: TRBV4-1
D gene: -
J gene: TRBJ1-4
CDR3 DNA: TGCGCCAGCAGCCAAGAAGGTGGCAGGGCCCCTAATGAAAAACTGTTTTTT
CDR3 protein: CASSQEGGRAPNEKLFF

clone size: once
V gene: TRBV19
D gene: -
J gene: TRBJ1-1
CDR3 DNA: TGTGCCAGTAGTATGGGGGGTTACACTGAAGCTTTCTTT
CDR3 protein: CASSMGGYTEAFF